The clone carrying this T cell receptor (beta chain) was seen ten or more times. No ophthalmopathy progression within 18 months constituted stable Graves' hyperthyroidism. Recently diagnosed hyperthyroidism of less than 2 months' duration affected patients aged 18 to 65. RNA transcripts gave rise to amplified TCR beta CDR3 regions. First-round RT-PCR of the TCR CDR3 relied on the HTBI primer set. MiXCR was run by TCRdb on the multiplex PCR reads, yielding one entry per CDR3 protein. Of approximately 500,000 distinct CDR3 sequences detected, 40% to 55% appear once; the ten largest clones hold around 7.7%. CDR3 length equals 15 residues. Germline V gene sequence: CDR1 MNHNS, CDR2 SASEGT. V dropped 4 bases and J dropped 3 bases, with 13 bases sitting between them. The data are from a study of T cells in Graves' hyperthyroidism and ophthalmopathy.

The TCR sequence derives from a woman between 18 and 29 years old with Graves' hyperthyroidism. V is TRBV6-1 and J is TRBJ1-5; no clear D gene. Source material: peripheral blood or thyroid tissue (not recorded which). The CDR3 coding sequence is TGTGCCAGCAGTGCAGCCGGGGAGCCCAATCAGCCCCAGCATTTT. It translates to CASSAAGEPNQPQHF.